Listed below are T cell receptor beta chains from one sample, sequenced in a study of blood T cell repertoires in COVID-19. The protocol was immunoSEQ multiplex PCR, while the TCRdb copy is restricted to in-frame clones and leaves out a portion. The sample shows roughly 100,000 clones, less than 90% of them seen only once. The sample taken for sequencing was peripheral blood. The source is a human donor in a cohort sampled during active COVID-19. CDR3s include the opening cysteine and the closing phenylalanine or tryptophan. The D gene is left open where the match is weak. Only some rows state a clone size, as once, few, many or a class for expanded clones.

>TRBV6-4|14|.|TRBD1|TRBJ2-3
TGTGCCAGCAGTCCGGGGACAGGAGGGGATACGCAGTATTTT
CASSPGTGGDTQYF
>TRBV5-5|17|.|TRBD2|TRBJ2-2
TGTGCCAGCAGCCCGAGCTGGACTAGCGGGACGGCTGGGGAGCTGTTTTTT
CASSPSWTSGTAGELFF
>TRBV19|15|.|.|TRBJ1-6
TGTGCCAGTAGGACGGGACACCTAAATAATTCACCCCTCCACTTT
CASRTGHLNNSPLHF
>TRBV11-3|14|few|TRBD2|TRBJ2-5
TGTGCCAGCGGATTAAGTCGGGGGGTAGAGACCCAGTACTTC
CASGLSRGVETQYF
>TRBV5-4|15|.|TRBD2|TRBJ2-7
TGTGCCAGCAGCTTGACGGGAGGAAAGTCGTACGAGCAGTACTTC
CASSLTGGKSYEQYF
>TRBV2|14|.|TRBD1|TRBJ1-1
TGTGCCAGCAGGGACAGGGGCGTGAACACTGAAGCTTTCTTT
CASRDRGVNTEAFF
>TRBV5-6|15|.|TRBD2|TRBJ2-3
TGTGCCAGCAGCTTGCTAGGACTAGCCAAAGATACGCAGTATTTT
CASSLLGLAKDTQYF
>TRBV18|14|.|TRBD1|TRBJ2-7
TGTGCCAGCTCATCCAGCCGGGACAGCTACGAGCAGTACTTC
CASSSSRDSYEQYF
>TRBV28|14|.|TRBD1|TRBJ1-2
TGTGCCAGCAGTTGGGACAGGGCCACGTATGGCTACACCTTC
CASSWDRATYGYTF
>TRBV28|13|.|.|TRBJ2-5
TGTGCCAGGAGACAGGTAAGGTGGGAGACCCAGTACTTC
CARRQVRWETQYF
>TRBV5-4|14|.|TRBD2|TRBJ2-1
TGTGCCAGCAGTTCGGGACTAACAAACAATGAGCAGTTCTTC
CASSSGLTNNEQFF
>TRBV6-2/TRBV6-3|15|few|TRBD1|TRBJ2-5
TGTGCCAGCAGTTACTCAGGGACAGGGGGAGAGACCCAGTACTTC
CASSYSGTGGETQYF
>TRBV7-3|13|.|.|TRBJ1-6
TGTGCCAGCAGCCAGAACGGAGATTCACCCCTCCACTTT
CASSQNGDSPLHF
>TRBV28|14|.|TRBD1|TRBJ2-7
TGTGCCAGCAGTTTGGGACAGACCCTGAGGGAGCAGTACTTC
CASSLGQTLREQYF
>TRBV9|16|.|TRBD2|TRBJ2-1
TGTGCCAGCAGTTCCTCGGCGGGAGGGCCAAGAAATGAGCAGTTCTTC
CASSSSAGGPRNEQFF
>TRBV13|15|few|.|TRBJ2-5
TGTGCCAGCAGCTCCCAAGCGTCCCTCCAAGAGACCCAGTACTTC
CASSSQASLQETQYF
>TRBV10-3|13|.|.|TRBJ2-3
TGTGCCATCGGGAAGGGAGGTACAGATACGCAGTATTTT
CAIGKGGTDTQYF
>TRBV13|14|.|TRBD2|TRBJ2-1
TGTGCCAGCAGCCCCGGCGCGGGGGACAATGAGCAGTTCTTC
CASSPGAGDNEQFF
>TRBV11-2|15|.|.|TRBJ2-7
TGTGCCAGCAGCTTAGGGGTGGGAGGAGCCTACGAGCAGTACTTC
CASSLGVGGAYEQYF
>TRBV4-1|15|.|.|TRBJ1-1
TGCGCCAGCAGCTACGGACGGAGGGGAGACACTGAAGCTTTCTTT
CASSYGRRGDTEAFF
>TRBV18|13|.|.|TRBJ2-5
TGTGCCAGCTCACCCAGGATGCAAGAGACCCAGTACTTC
CASSPRMQETQYF
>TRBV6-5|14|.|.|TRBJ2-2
TGTGCCAGCAGAATCGGGACTGAGACCGGGGAGCTGTTTTTT
CASRIGTETGELFF
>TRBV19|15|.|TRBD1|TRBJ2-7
TGTGCCAGTAGTCCCGGACAGGGAAGGACCTACGAGCAGTACTTC
CASSPGQGRTYEQYF
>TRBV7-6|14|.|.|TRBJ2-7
TGTGCCAGCAGCTTAGCGACGGGATCCCACGAGCAGTACTTC
CASSLATGSHEQYF
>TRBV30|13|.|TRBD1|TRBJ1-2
TGTGCCTGGAGTGTACAGACAGGGTGGGGCTACACCTTC
CAWSVQTGWGYTF
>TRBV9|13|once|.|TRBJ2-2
TGTGCCAGCAGCGCGGAGGGGACCGGGGAGCTGTTTTTT
CASSAEGTGELFF
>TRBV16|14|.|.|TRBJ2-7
TGTGCCAGCAGCCAATCGTCGGGTTCTTACGAGCAGTACTTC
CASSQSSGSYEQYF
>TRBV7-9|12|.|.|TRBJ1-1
TGTGCCAGCAGCTTAGCGGCGGGTGAAGCTTTCTTT
CASSLAAGEAFF
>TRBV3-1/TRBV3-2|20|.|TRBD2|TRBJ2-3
TGTGCCAGCAGCCAGTGGAGGGCGGCGGGGGGGACAGCTAGCACAGATACGCAGTATTTT
CASSQWRAAGGTASTDTQYF
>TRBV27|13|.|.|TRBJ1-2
TGTGCCAGCAGTTTACAGGGGTTCTATGGCTACACCTTC
CASSLQGFYGYTF
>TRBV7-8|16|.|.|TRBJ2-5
TGTGCCAGCAGCTTAGGGTGGGGAGGACGAGGTGAGACCCAGTACTTC
CASSLGWGGRGETQYF
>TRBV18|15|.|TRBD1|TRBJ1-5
TGTGCCAGCTCACAAGGACAGGGGGCTAGTCAGCCCCAGCATTTT
CASSQGQGASQPQHF
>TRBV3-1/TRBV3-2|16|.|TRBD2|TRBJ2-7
TGTGCCAGCAGCCAAGATCTGAGCGGGAGTTTTTACGAGCAGTACTTC
CASSQDLSGSFYEQYF
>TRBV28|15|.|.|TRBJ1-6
TGTGCCAGCAGTTTACGGGGATGGGATAATTCACCCCTCCACTTT
CASSLRGWDNSPLHF